The 24 T cell receptor beta chains below were found in one sample sequenced in a study of beta chain features in type 1 diabetes. TCRB transcripts that were expressed got sequenced, as all of the isolated RNA had been reverse transcribed. Repertoires were generated with immunoSEQ multiplex PCR, while TCRdb's copy carries only in-frame clones and drops some. The sample includes around 140,000 clones, 9.5% to 10% of them seen just once. Sequencing was carried out using central memory CD4+ T cells from blood. The origin of the receptors is a middle-aged woman in good health.

The table lists this clone with a few counts. The chain is built from TRBV29-1 and TRBJ2-3; the match to TRBD2 covers 8 bases. V lost 7 bases, J lost 7 bases, and 16 bases stayed unmatched. The length of the CDR3 is 15 residues. Germline loops: CDR1 SQVTM, CDR2 ANQGSEA. CDR3 protein: CSAPLPGGAAHTQYF. The CDR3 DNA follows: TGCAGCGCCCCCCTACCGGGGGGGGCCGCACATACGCAGTATTTT.

This clone was counted at least ten times. The chain links TRBV19 to TRBJ1-1; no firm D call. Looked up from germline, CDR1 is LNHDA and CDR2 is SQIVND (reference sequence). Trimming took off 6 bases at V and 2 bases at J, with 4 bases between the two ends. The CDR3 extends over 11 amino acids. The CDR3 DNA sequence: TGTGCCAGTAGCTTTAACACTGAAGCTTTCTTT. This translates into CASSFNTEAFF. The whole variable domain, filled in from reference TRBV19 and TRBJ1-1, reads DGGITQSPKYLFRKEGQNVTLSCEQNLNHDAMYWYRQDPGQGLRLIYYSQIVNDFQKGDIAEGYSVSREKKESFPLTVTSAQKNPTAFYLCASSFNTEAFFGQGTRLTVV.

This clone was counted only a few times. The rearrangement joins TRBV5-1 to TRBJ1-2, with 12 positions matching TRBD1. V was clipped by 4 bases and J by 7 bases; unmatched bases: 8. CDR1 and CDR2 (germline): SGHRS, YFSETQ. The CDR3 is 15 amino acids. Here the CDR3 DNA reads TGCGCCAGCAGCGAGGGACAGGGGGCTTTTCCTGGCTACACCTTC. The encoded protein is CASSEGQGAFPGYTF.

V usage is TRBV27 and J usage is TRBJ1-3; D may be TRBD1 (6 bases). Germline V gives CDR1 MNHEY, CDR2 SMNVEV (reference sequence). Trimming removed 6 bases at V and 4 bases at J, with 16 bases between. This CDR3 has 15 residues. The CDR3 protein is CASSRVGGEGNTIYF. Written as DNA, the CDR3 is TGTGCCAGCAGCCGCGTAGGGGGTGAGGGAAACACCATATATTTT.

The table lists this clone with many counts. The V gene is TRBV28, the J gene TRBJ2-3; 8 bases map to TRBD2. This CDR3 spans 15 amino acids. Per the germline V gene, CDR1 is MDHEN and CDR2 is SYDVKM. The V segment lost 5 bases and the J segment 5 bases; nucleotides outside the gene matches: 9. The CDR3 DNA is TGTGCCAGCAGTCCAGCGGGGACTAGAAGAGATACGCAGTATTTT. Protein: CASSPAGTRRDTQYF.

This clone has only a few counts. The rearrangement links TRBV4-3 to TRBJ2-3; 7 bases match TRBD2. The CDR3 loop spans 15 amino acids. Germline assignment: CDR1 LGHNA and CDR2 YSLEER. V gave up 0 bases and J gave up 6 bases; unmatched junction bases: 6. Here the CDR3 reads CASSQDPLGGDTQYF. Written as DNA, the CDR3 is TGCGCCAGCAGCCAAGATCCTCTGGGGGGGGATACGCAGTATTTT.

The chain is built from TRBV5-4 and TRBJ2-1, with D possibly matching TRBD2 (5 bases). CDR1 SGHNT and CDR2 YYREEE come from the germline V gene (reference sequence). V lost 4 bases and J lost 7, with 15 bases in between. The CDR3 sequence is 14 residues long. As DNA, the CDR3 is TGTGCCAGCAGCCGCTCCTCACTAGGGAATGAGCAGTTCTTC. It translates to CASSRSSLGNEQFF.

This clone was observed a handful of times. The CDR3 spells CSVERGAGDEKLFF. The DNA for the CDR3 is TGCAGCGTTGAAAGAGGGGCAGGGGATGAAAAACTGTTTTTT. The rearrangement joins TRBV29-1 to TRBJ1-4, with D possibly matching TRBD1 (6 bases). The length of the CDR3 is 14 residues. Per the germline V gene, CDR1 is SQVTM and CDR2 is ANQGSEA. The germline V and J ends were trimmed by 2 bases and 6 bases, with 13 bases remaining between them.

This clone has just a few counts. The chain is built from TRBV20-1 and TRBJ1-1; possible D gene TRBD1, 5 bases. CDR3 length equals 11 residues. Germline V gene sequence: CDR1 DFQATT, CDR2 SNEGSKA (reference sequence). Trimming removed 8 bases at V and 4 bases at J, with 11 bases between. CDR3 coding DNA: TGCAGTTCCGGGAGGGGCACTGAAGCTTTCTTT. Protein product: CSSGRGTEAFF.

This clone appeared a few times. The chain is built from TRBV4-3 and TRBJ2-7; D may be TRBD2 (6 bases). Germline V gene sequence: CDR1 LGHNA, CDR2 YSLEER. The CDR3 contains 15 residues. Deletions cut 4 bases from V and 6 bases from J, with 19 bases between. In DNA, the CDR3 is TGCGCCAGCAGCCCCGTGGGGGGTCGTTCTGCCGAGCAGTACTTC. Encoded protein: CASSPVGGRSAEQYF.

Only a few counts were recorded for this clone. J is TRBJ2-7 and V is TRBV7-2; maybe TRBD1 (5 bases). V lost 5 bases, J lost 2 bases, and 16 bases lay in between. CDR1 is SGHTA, CDR2 FQGNSA, per germline. This CDR3 spans 15 amino acids. CDR3 sequence (DNA): TGTGCCAGCAGCGCGCTTTGGGCAGGGACCTACGAGCAGTACTTC. This translates into CASSALWAGTYEQYF.

This clone has just a few counts. The chain carries TRBV5-6 and TRBJ1-2, with a possible D match to TRBD1 (5 bases). Germline CDR1 is SGHDT and CDR2 is YYEEEE. V gave up 1 base and J gave up 5 bases, with 15 bases separating them. The CDR3 is made up of 15 amino acids. The CDR3 sequence is CASSLYHLGLYGYTF. CDR3 DNA: TGTGCCAGCAGCTTGTATCATCTGGGGCTTTATGGCTACACCTTC.

V usage is TRBV21-1 and J usage is TRBJ1-6; the table assigns TRBD1, which was not confirmed against the DNA. TRBV21-1 counts as a pseudogene. The CDR3 sequence is 18 residues long. CDR3 sequence: CASRSSRDRGIHNSPLHF. The CDR3 DNA sequence: TGTGCCAGCAGATCGAGCCGGGACAGGGGGATACATAATTCACCCCTCCACTTT.

A few counts support this clone. The sample has other DNA sequences that encode this CDR3 too. The J gene is TRBJ1-1, the V gene TRBV2; a weak D match, TRBD1 (6 bases). Germline-derived CDR1 and CDR2 are SNHLY and FYNNEI. The CDR3 contains 13 residues. V lost 5 bases, J lost 1 base, and 8 bases lay in between. CDR3 in amino acids: CASSLQGNTEAFF. In nucleotides, the CDR3 is TGTGCCAGCAGTCTACAGGGGAACACTGAAGCTTTCTTT.

On this clone itself: This likely comes from a read error, as the CDR3 has no conserved phenylalanine or tryptophan at its end. This chain uses TRBV19 with TRBJ1-6; the match to TRBD1 covers 9 bases. From germline, CDR1 is LNHDA and CDR2 SQIVND (reference sequence). The CDR3 covers 14 residues. Trimming cost V 10 bases and J 7 bases; bases outside gene matches: 8. The chain's CDR3 is CAIGQGSPNSPLHL. The CDR3 region has the DNA TGTGCCATAGGACAGGGGTCTCCCAATTCACCCCTCCACCTT.

This clone was found a few times. The V call is TRBV5-1, the J call TRBJ1-1, with unresolved D. The CDR3 sequence is 13 residues long. The germline gives CDR1 SGHRS, CDR2 YFSETQ. The V end was cut by 4 bases, the J end by 4 bases, with 11 bases between. The CDR3: CASSPLISTEAFF. As DNA, the CDR3 is TGCGCCAGCAGCCCTTTAATTTCCACTGAAGCTTTCTTT.

This chain connects TRBV4-1 to TRBJ2-1; no reliable D call. V lost 1 base to trimming and J lost 2 bases, with 9 bases between them. This CDR3 has 15 residues. The germline gives CDR1 MGHRA, CDR2 YSYEKL. Here the CDR3 DNA reads TGCGCCAGCAGCCAAGGCCCTAGTCCCTACAATGAGCAGTTCTTC. It is translated as CASSQGPSPYNEQFF.

This clone occurred a few times. The chain carries TRBV6-6 and TRBJ2-3; 11 bases line up with TRBD2. Germline CDR1 MNHNY, CDR2 SVGAGI (reference sequence). This CDR3 is built from 16 residues. J gave up 8 bases and V 4 bases, and 11 bases lay outside the gene matches. DNA of the CDR3: TGTGCCAGCAGTTCAAGCAATAGCGGGGGGGCCGTTACGCAGTATTTT. Its protein product is CASSSSNSGGAVTQYF.

This clone was seen a few times. V and J are TRBV7-2 and TRBJ2-1; D remains ambiguous. Trimming took off 1 base at V and 9 bases at J, with 7 bases between the two ends. CDR1 is SGHTA, CDR2 FQGNSA, per germline. CDR3 length: 12 residues. The CDR3 is CASSLELVEQFF. The CDR3 nucleotides are TGTGCCAGCAGCTTAGAATTAGTTGAGCAGTTCTTC.

This clone was counted a few times. This chain links TRBV7-9 with TRBJ2-1, with TRBD2 matching 11 bases. Germline V gives CDR1 SEHNR, CDR2 FQNEAQ (reference sequence). Trimming cost V 1 base and J 4 bases; bases outside gene matches: 3. CDR3 length: 16 amino acids. In DNA, the CDR3 is TGTGCCAGCAGCTTAGGGATAGCGGGGGGGTACAATGAGCAGTTCTTC. Its translation is CASSLGIAGGYNEQFF.

Many counts were recorded for this clone. J is TRBJ2-2 and V is TRBV5-1, with 11 positions matching TRBD2. V shed 2 bases and J 0 bases; nucleotides not matched to a gene: 12. The germline V gene has CDR1 SGHRS and CDR2 YFSETQ. This CDR3 comprises 20 residues. CDR3 bases: TGCGCCAGCAGCTTTGGCCCGGGACTAGCGGCCCCTCCGAACACCGGGGAGCTGTTTTTT. Residues: CASSFGPGLAAPPNTGELFF.

This clone has more than one count but fewer than ten. V is TRBV10-3 and J is TRBJ2-1, with 10 nucleotides matching TRBD2. V shed 5 bases, J shed 0 bases, and the junction held 7 bases outside the gene matches. The CDR3 is 17 residues long. Per germline, CDR1 ENHRY and CDR2 SYGVKD. The CDR3 nucleotides read TGTGCCATCAGTAGGACTAGCGGTGCTAGCTCCTACAATGAGCAGTTCTTC. Protein sequence: CAISRTSGASSYNEQFF.

This chain joins TRBV6-1 and TRBJ2-1; tentative D call: TRBD2 (5 bases). The germline V and J ends were trimmed by 9 bases and 6 bases, with 15 bases remaining between them. The V gene's germline CDR1 is MNHNS and CDR2 SASEGT. The CDR3 has 13 amino acids. CDR3 region: CASYSSPPNEQFF. The CDR3 DNA is TGTGCCAGTTACTCTAGCCCTCCCAATGAGCAGTTCTTC.

This clone showed up many times. V and J are TRBV7-9 and TRBJ1-4; the match to TRBD1 covers 7 bases. Germline V gives CDR1 SEHNR, CDR2 FQNEAQ (reference sequence). Trimming cost V 4 bases and J 7 bases; bases outside gene matches: 9. This CDR3 region has 15 residues. The CDR3 region is CASSSVTGPGEKLFF. The CDR3, as DNA: TGTGCCAGCAGCTCAGTGACAGGGCCTGGTGAAAAACTGTTTTTT. The whole variable domain, filled in from reference TRBV7-9 and TRBJ1-4, reads DTGVSQNPRHKITKRGQNVTFRCDPISEHNRLYWYRQTLGQGPEFLTYFQNEAQLEKSRLLSDRFSAERPKGSFSTLEIQRTEQGDSAMYLCASSSVTGPGEKLFFGSGTQLSVL.